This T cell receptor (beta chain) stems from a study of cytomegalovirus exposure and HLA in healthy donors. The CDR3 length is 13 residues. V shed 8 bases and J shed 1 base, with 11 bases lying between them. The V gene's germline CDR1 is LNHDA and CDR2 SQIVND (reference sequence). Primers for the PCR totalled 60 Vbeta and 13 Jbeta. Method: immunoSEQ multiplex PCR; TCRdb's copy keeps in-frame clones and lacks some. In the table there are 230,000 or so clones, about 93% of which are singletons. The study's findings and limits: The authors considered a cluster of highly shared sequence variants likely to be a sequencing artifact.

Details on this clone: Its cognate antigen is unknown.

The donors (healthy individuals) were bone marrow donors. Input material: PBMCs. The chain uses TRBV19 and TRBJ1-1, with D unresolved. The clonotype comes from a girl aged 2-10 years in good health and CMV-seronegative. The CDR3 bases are TGTGCCAGTGATCTTGGGAGGAACACTGAAGCTTTCTTT. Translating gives CASDLGRNTEAFF.